Sequencing of this T cell receptor beta chain was carried out in a study of blood T cell repertoires in COVID-19. Study summary: Some COVID-19 samples were acute and others convalescent; all came from the United States, Italy and Spain.

Authors' data handling: Scientists estimated how many nucleated cells there were by amplifying reference gene primers. Sequencing used immunoSEQ multiplex PCR; TCRdb keeps in-frame clones, though not all of them. From that table come the V and J calls and clone size; the DNA was used to work out D and trimming. The repertoire has approximately 240,000 clones, around 84% of them found once; the top ten carry about 5.1%. The sequencing sample was made of peripheral blood. The TCR was taken from a woman aged 60 to 75 who had recovered from COVID-19.

Here the CDR3 reads CASSMERGQPDTQYF. Written as DNA, the CDR3 is TGTGCCAGTAGTATGGAGCGGGGGCAACCAGATACGCAGTATTTT. The chain carries TRBV19 and TRBJ2-3, with 8 bases lining up with TRBD2. Losses at the gene ends were 3 bases for V and 4 bases for J; bases not matched to a gene: 6. Germline CDR1 reads LNHDA; CDR2 reads SQIVND (reference sequence). The CDR3 extends over 15 amino acids.